This T cell receptor beta chain is drawn from a study of T cell responses to AZD1222 COVID-19 vaccine. Overall study findings and caveats: Spike as a whole was targeted by vaccine-associated CD4 TCRs, dominant at 160-218 and 743-854. Among spike-specific TCRs, nearly half reportedly target unmutated variant regions. Two doses of AZD1222 preceded a rise in Spike-specific TCR breadth and depth.

Trimming removed 2 bases at V and 4 bases at J, with 3 bases between. This CDR3 is 11 amino acids long. Germline V CDR1 and CDR2: SGHDT, YYEEEE. This clone appeared a single time. The antigen is unknown. Libraries were prepared by immunoSEQ multiplex PCR; TCRdb keeps only in-frame clonotypes and omits some of them. The data hold roughly 85,000 clones, with over 75% observed a single time. Sequenced material: peripheral blood, taken on day 0 of MenACWY control vaccination. The receptor comes from an adult in good health. The chain couples TRBV5-6 to TRBJ1-1; D remains unclear. The CDR3 loop reads CASSLGTEAFF. The CDR3 nucleotides read TGTGCCAGCAGCTTAGGCACTGAAGCTTTCTTT.